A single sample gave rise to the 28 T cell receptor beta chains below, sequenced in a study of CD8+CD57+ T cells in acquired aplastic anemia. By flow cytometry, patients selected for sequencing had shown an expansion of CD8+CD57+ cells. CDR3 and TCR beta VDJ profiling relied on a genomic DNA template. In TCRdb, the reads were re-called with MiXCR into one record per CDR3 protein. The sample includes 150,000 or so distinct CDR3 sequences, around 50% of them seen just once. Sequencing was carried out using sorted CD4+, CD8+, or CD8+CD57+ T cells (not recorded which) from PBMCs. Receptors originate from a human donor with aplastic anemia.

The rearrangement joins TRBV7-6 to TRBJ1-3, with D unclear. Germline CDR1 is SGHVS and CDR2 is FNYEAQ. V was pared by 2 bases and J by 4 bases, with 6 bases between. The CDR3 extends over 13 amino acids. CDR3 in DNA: TGTGCCAGCAGCTTACAGTACGGAAACACCATATATTTT. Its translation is CASSLQYGNTIYF. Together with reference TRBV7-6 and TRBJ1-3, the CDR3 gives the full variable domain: GAGVSQSPRYKVTKRGQDVALRCDPISGHVSLYWYRQALGQGPEFLTYFNYEAQQDKSGLPNDRFSAERPEGSISTLTIQRTEQRDSAMYRCASSLQYGNTIYFGEGSWLTVV.

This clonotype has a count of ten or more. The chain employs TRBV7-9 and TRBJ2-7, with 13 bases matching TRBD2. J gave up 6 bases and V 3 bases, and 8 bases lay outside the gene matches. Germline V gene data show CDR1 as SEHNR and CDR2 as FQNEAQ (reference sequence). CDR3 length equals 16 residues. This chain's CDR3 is CASSFGLAGAGIEQYF. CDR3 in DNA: TGTGCCAGCAGCTTTGGACTAGCGGGAGCCGGCATCGAGCAGTACTTC.

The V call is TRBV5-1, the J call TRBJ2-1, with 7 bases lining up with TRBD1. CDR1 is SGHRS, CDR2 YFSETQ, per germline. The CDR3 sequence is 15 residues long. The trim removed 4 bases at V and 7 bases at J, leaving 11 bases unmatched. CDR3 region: CASSSDRVGANEQFF. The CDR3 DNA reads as TGCGCCAGCAGCAGCGACAGGGTGGGGGCAAATGAGCAGTTCTTC.

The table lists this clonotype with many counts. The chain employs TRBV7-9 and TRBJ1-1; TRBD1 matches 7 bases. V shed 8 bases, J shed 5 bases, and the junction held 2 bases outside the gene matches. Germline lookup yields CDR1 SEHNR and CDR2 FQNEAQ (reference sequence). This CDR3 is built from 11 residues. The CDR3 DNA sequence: TGTGCCAGCGGACAGGAGACTGAAGCTTTCTTT. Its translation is CASGQETEAFF. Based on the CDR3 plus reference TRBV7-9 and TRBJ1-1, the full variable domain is DTGVSQNPRHKITKRGQNVTFRCDPISEHNRLYWYRQTLGQGPEFLTYFQNEAQLEKSRLLSDRFSAERPKGSFSTLEIQRTEQGDSAMYLCASGQETEAFFGQGTRLTVV.

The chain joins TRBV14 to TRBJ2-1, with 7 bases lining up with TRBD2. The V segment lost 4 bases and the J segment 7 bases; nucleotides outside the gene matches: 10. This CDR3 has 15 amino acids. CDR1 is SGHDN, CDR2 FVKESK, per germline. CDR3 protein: CASSPWGGIGNEQFF. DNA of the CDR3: TGTGCCAGCAGCCCGTGGGGGGGAATCGGTAATGAGCAGTTCTTC.

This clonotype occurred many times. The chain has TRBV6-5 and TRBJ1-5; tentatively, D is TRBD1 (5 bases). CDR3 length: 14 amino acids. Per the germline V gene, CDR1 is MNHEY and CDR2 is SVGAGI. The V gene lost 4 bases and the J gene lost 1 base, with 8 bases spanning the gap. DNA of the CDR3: TGTGCCAGCAGTTCAGGGATAAGCAATCAGCCCCAGCATTTT. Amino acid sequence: CASSSGISNQPQHF.

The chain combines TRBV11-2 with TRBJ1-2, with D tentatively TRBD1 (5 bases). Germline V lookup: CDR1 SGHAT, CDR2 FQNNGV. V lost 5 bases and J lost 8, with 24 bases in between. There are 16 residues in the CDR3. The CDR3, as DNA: TGTGCCAGCAGCGTACCCGAGAGGGTTGCCCGGGGCGGCTACACCTTC. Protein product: CASSVPERVARGGYTF.

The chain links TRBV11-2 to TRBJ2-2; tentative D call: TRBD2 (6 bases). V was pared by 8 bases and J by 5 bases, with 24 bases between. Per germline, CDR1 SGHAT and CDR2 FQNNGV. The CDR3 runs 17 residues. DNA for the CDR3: TGTGCCAGCGGCCCCCACGACCCTGCGGCGGGGACCGGGGAGCTGTTTTTT. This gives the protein CASGPHDPAAGTGELFF.

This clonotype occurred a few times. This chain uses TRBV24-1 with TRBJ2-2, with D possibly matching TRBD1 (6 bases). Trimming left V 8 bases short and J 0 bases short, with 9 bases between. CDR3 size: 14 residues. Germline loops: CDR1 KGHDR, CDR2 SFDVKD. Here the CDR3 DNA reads TGTGCCACCATGGACAGCCCGAACACCGGGGAGCTGTTTTTT. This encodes CATMDSPNTGELFF.

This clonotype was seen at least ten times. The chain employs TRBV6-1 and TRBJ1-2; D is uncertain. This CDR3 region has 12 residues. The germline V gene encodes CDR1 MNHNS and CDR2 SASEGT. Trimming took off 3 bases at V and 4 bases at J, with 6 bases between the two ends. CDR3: CASSDYAYGYTF. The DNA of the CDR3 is TGTGCCAGCAGTGACTACGCCTATGGCTACACCTTC.

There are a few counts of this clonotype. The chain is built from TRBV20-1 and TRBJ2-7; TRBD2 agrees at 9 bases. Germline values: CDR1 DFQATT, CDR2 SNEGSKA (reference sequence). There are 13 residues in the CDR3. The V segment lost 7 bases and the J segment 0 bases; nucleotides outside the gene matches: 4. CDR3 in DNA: TGCAGTGGTCATAGCGGGAGCTCCTACGAGCAGTACTTC. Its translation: CSGHSGSSYEQYF.

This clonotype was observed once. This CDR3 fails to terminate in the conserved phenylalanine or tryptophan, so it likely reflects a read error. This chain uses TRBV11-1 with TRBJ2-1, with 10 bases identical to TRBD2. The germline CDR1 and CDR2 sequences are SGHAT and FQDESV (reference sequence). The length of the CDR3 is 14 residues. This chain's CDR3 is CANFRTSGDNEQFL. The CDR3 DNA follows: TGTGCTAACTTCCGGACTAGCGGAGACAATGAGCAGTTCCTC.

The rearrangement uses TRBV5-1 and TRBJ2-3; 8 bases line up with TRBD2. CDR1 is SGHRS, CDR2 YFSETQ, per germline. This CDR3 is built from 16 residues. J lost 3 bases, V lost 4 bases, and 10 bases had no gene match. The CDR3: CASSNGGSGTTDTQYF. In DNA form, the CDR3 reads TGCGCCAGCAGCAACGGGGGTAGCGGGACTACAGATACGCAGTATTTT.

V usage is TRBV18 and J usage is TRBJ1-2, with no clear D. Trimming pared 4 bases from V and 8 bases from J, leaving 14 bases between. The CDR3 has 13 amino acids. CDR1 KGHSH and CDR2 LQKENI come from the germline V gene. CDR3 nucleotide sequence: TGTGCCAGCTCACAATTGGGCTCGCGGGGCTACACCTTC. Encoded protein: CASSQLGSRGYTF.

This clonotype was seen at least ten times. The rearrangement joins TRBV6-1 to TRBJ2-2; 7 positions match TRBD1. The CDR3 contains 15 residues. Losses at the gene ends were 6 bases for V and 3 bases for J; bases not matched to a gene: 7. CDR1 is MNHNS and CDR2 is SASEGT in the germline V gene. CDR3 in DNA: TGTGCCAGCAGGACGCAGGGGGTGGACACCGGGGAGCTGTTTTTT. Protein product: CASRTQGVDTGELFF.

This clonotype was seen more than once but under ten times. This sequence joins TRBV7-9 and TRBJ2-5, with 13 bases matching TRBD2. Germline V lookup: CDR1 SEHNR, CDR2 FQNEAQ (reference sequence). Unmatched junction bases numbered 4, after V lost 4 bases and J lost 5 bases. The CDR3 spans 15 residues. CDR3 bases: TGTGCCAGCAGCTCTACTAGCGGGAGGGCGGAGACCCAGTACTTC. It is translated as CASSSTSGRAETQYF.

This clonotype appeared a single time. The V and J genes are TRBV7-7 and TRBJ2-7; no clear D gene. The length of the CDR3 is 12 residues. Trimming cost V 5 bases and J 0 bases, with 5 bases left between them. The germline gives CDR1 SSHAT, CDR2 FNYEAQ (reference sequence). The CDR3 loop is CASSIDSYEQYF. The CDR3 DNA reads TGTGCCAGCAGCATCGACTCCTACGAGCAGTACTTC.

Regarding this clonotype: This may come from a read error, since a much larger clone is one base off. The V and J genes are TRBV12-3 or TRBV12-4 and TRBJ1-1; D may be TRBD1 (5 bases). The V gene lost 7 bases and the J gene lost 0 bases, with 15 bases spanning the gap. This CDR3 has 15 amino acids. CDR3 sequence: CASMCDGGVNTEAFF. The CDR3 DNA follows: TGTGCCAGCATGTGCGACGGGGGGGTGAACACTGAAGCTTTCTTT.

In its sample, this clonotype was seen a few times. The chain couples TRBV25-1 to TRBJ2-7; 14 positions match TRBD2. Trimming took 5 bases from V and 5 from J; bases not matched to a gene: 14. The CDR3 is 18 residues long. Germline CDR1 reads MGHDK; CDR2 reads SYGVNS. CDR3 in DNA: TGTGCCAGCAGTTTTGGAAGACTAGCGGGAGGGCCCGGGGACGAGCAGTACTTC. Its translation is CASSFGRLAGGPGDEQYF.

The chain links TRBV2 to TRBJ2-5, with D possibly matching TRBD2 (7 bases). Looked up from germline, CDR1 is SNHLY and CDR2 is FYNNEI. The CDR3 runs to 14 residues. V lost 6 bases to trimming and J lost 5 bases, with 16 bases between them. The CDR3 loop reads CASRRGQGAETQYF. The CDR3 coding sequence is TGTGCCAGCAGGCGGGGGCAGGGCGCTGAGACCCAGTACTTC. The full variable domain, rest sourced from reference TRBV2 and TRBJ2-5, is EPEVTQTPSHQVTQMGQEVILRCVPISNHLYFYWYRQILGQKVEFLVSFYNNEISEKSEIFDDQFSVERPDGSNFTLKIRSTKLEDSAMYFCASRRGQGAETQYFGPGTRLLVL.

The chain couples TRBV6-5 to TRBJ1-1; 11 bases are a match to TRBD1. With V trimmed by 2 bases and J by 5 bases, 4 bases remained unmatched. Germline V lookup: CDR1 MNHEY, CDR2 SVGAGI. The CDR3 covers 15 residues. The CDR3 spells CASSYTGTGGTEAFF. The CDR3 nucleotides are TGTGCCAGCAGTTACACTGGGACAGGGGGAACTGAAGCTTTCTTT.

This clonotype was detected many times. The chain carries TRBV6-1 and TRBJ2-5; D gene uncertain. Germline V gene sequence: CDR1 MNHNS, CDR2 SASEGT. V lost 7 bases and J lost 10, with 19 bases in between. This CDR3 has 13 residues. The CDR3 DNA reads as TGTGCCAGCAATCCCGACGGCCCGGGCGACCAGTACTTC. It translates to CASNPDGPGDQYF.

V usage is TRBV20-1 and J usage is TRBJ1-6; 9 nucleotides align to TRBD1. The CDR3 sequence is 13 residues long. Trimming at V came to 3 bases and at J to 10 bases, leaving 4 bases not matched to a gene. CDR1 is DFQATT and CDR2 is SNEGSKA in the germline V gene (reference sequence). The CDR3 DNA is TGCAGTGCTAGTCTGGGACAGGGCTCACCCCTCCACTTT. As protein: CSASLGQGSPLHF.

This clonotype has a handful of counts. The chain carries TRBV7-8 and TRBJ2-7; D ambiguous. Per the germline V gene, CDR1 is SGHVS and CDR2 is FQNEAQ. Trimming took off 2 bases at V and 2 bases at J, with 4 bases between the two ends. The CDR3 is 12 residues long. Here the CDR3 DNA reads TGTGCCAGCAGCTTATTCGCCTACGAGCAGTACTTC. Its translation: CASSLFAYEQYF.

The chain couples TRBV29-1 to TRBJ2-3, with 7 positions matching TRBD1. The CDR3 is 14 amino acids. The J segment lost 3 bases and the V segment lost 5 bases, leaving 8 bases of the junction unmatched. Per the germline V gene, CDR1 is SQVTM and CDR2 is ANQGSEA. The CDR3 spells CSVKPTGWTDTQYF. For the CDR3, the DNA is TGCAGCGTTAAGCCGACAGGGTGGACAGATACGCAGTATTTT.

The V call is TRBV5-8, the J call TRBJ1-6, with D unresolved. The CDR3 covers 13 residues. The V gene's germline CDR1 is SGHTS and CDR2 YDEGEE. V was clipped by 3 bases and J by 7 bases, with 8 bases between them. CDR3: CASSYTLNSPLHF. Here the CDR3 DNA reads TGTGCCAGCAGCTATACGTTAAATTCACCCCTCCACTTT.

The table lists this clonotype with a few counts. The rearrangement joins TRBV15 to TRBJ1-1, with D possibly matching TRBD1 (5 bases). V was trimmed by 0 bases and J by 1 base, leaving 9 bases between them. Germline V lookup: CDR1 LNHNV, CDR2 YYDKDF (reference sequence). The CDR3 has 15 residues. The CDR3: CATSRDRTPNTEAFF. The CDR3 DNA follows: TGTGCCACCAGCAGAGATCGGACACCGAACACTGAAGCTTTCTTT.

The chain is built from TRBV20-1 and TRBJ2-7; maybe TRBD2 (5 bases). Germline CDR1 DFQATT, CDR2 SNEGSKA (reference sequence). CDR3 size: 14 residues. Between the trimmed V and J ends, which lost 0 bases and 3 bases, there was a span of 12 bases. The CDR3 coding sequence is TGCAGTGCTAGAGATGTTGAGCGGAACTACGAGCAGTACTTC. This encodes CSARDVERNYEQYF.